The clone carrying this T cell receptor (beta chain) has a handful of counts. Its antigen is unknown. The germline CDR1 and CDR2 sequences are SGHRS and YFSETQ. V gave up 0 bases and J gave up 0 bases, with 9 bases separating them. CDR3 length: 15 residues. The data were taken from a study of CD8 T cells in ankylosing spondylitis. Findings and limits, study-wide: Disease-linked clones displayed a CD8+ phenotype and appeared relatively rarely in peripheral blood. Disease-associated clones were reportedly significantly overrepresented in matched ankylosing spondylitis synovial fluid. Past research had described some motif variants in reactive arthritis synovial fluid and blood. A TCR beta motif of several highly homologous variants appeared characteristic of ankylosing spondylitis blood.

Generation of TCR beta libraries employed quantitative 5'-RACE incorporating molecular barcodes. Each CDR3 protein is one row after TCRdb ran MiXCR on the 5' RACE reads. Here the sample spans roughly 700,000 distinct CDR3 sequences, about 20% being singletons. Sequencing used blood, either unsorted or a sorted T cell fraction (not recorded which). This receptor was taken from a male donor with ankylosing spondylitis. The chain links TRBV5-1 to TRBJ1-2; no definite D call. The CDR3 protein is CASSLEDGANYGYTF. The CDR3 DNA follows: TGCGCCAGCAGCTTGGAGGACGGAGCTAACTATGGCTACACCTTC.